The clone carrying this T cell receptor beta chain was found many times. The antigen is not known. These data originate in a study of T cell repertoires in cytomegalovirus infection. Study-level information: Public TCR beta signatures provided an indication of both CMV infection and a matching HLA type. Whole-study findings and limits: Ex vivo responses were dominated by HLA-C-restricted CMV-specific TCR beta clonotypes.

The CDR3 contains 13 residues. Germline loops: CDR1 SEHNR, CDR2 FQNEAQ (reference sequence). The ends lost 3 bases at V and 4 bases at J; junction bases unmatched: 1. Each CDR3 protein is one row after TCRdb ran MiXCR on the reads. The sample has roughly 280,000 distinct CDR3 sequences; about 20% are singletons. The source was cultured PBMCs, collected from culture after CMV antigen stimulation. The rearrangement joins TRBV7-9 to TRBJ1-2; TRBD1 agrees at 8 bases. The clonotype comes from a human donor in good health (CMV status not recorded). Some clones in this sample may be carry-over from other donors' samples. The CDR3 bases are TGTGCCAGCAGCTTGACAGGGGCCTATGGCTACACCTTC. This gives the protein CASSLTGAYGYTF.